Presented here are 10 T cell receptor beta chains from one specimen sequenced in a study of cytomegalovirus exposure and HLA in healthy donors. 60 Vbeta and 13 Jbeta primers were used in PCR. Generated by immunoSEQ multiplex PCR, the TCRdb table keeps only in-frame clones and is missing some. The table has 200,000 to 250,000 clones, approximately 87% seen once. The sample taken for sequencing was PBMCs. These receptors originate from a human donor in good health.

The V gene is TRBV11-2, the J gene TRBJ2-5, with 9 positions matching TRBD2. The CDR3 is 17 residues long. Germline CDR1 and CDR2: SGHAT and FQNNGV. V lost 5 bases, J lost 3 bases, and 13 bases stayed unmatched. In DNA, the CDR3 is TGTGCCAGCAGCCTGCACCGTACGACTAGCGGAGAAGAGACCCAGTACTTC. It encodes CASSLHRTTSGEETQYF.

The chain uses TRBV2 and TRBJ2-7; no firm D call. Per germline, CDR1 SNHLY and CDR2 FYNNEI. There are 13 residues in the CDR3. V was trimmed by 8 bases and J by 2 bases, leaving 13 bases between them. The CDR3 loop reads CASSKGGTYEQYF. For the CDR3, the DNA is TGTGCCAGCTCAAAAGGCGGAACCTACGAGCAGTACTTC.

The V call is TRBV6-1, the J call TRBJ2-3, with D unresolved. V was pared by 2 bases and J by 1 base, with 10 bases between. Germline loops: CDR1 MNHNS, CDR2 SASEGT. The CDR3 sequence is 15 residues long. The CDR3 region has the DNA TGTGCCAGCAGTGAAACGACTTTTCGCACAGATACGCAGTATTTT. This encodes CASSETTFRTDTQYF.

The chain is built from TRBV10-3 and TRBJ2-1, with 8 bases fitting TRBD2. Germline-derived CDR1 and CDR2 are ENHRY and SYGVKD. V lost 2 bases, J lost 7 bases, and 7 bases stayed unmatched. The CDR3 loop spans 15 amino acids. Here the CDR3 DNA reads TGTGCCATCAGTGAGCTTCGGGAGGGCAAGAATGAGCAGTTCTTC. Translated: CAISELREGKNEQFF.

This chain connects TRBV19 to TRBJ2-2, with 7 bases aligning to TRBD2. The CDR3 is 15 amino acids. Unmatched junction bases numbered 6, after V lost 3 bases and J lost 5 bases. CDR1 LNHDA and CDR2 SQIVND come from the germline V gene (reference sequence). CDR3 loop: CASSMGGSRTGELFF. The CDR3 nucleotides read TGTGCCAGTAGTATGGGCGGGAGTCGTACCGGGGAGCTGTTTTTT. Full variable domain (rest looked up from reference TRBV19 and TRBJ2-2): DGGITQSPKYLFRKEGQNVTLSCEQNLNHDAMYWYRQDPGQGLRLIYYSQIVNDFQKGDIAEGYSVSREKKESFPLTVTSAQKNPTAFYLCASSMGGSRTGELFFGEGSRLTVL.

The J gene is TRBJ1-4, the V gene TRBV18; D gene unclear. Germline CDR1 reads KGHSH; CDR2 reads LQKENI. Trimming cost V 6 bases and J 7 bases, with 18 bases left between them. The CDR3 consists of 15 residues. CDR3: CASSQKEGRAEKLFF. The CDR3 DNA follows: TGTGCCAGCTCCCAAAAGGAGGGTCGGGCTGAAAAACTGTTTTTT. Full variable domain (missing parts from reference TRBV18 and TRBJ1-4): NAGVMQNPRHLVRRRGQEARLRCSPMKGHSHVYWYRQLPEEGLKFMVYLQKENIIDESGMPKERFSAEFPKEGPSILRIQQVVRGDSAAYFCASSQKEGRAEKLFFGSGTQLSVL.

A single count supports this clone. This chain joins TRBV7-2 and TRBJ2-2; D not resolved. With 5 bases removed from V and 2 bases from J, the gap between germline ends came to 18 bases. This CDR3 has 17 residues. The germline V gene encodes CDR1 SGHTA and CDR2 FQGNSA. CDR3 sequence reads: CASSRGVGESNTGELFF. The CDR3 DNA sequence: TGTGCCAGCAGCCGAGGAGTTGGCGAATCAAACACCGGGGAGCTGTTTTTT.

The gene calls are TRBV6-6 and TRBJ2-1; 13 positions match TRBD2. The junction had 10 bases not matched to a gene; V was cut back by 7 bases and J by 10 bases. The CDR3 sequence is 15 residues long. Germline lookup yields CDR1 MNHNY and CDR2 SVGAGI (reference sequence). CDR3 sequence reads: CASNGLAGAGGEQFF. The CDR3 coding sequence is TGTGCCAGCAACGGACTAGCGGGAGCGGGGGGGGAGCAGTTCTTC.

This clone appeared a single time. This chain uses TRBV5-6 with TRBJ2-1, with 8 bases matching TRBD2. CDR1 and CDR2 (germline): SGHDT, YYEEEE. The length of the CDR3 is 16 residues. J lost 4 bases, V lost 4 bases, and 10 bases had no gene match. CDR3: CASSEESGSRYNEQFF. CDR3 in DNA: TGTGCCAGCAGCGAGGAAAGCGGGAGTAGGTACAATGAGCAGTTCTTC.

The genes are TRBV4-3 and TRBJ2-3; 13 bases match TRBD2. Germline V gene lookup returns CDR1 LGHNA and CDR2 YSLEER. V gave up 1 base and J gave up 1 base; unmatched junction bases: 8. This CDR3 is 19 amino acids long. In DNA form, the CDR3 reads TGCGCCAGCAGCCAAGGGTACGGACTAGCGGGAGTAGGCACAGATACGCAGTATTTT. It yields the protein CASSQGYGLAGVGTDTQYF.